The following is a T cell receptor (beta chain) sequence with its context. This sample stems from a study of blood T cell repertoires in COVID-19. On the study more broadly: Acute-phase and convalescent COVID-19 samples originated in the United States, Italy and Spain. The analysed material was cDNA or gDNA that came from T cells, B-cell-depleted T cells, or PBMCs.

The CDR3 sequence is 16 residues long. CDR1 is MNHEY and CDR2 is SMNVEV in the germline V gene (reference sequence). V dropped 4 bases and J dropped 3; count of bases not matched to a gene: 5. Method: immunoSEQ multiplex PCR; TCRdb's copy keeps in-frame clones and lacks some. The data contain approximately 300,000 clones, approximately 85% of them singletons. J is TRBJ2-3 and V is TRBV27; 12 positions match TRBD2. The material sequenced was peripheral blood. The origin of this receptor is a woman aged 45-65 years with acute or convalescent COVID-19. For the CDR3, the DNA is TGTGCCAGCAGTTCACCGACTAGCGGGAGAACAGATACGCAGTATTTT. Translation gives CASSSPTSGRTDTQYF.